A single sample is the source of the 25 T cell receptor beta chains below, sequenced in a study of blood T cell repertoires in COVID-19 (dated by TCRdb to about 2020). To prepare the library, the immunoSEQ multiplex PCR assay was applied. This is the immuneACCESS table as TCRdb keeps it, with only in-frame sequences that have V and J called. A part of the clones is gone; compared with another copy, unresolved V genes explain less than half, and the rest is unexplained. This sample holds under 200,000 clones; about four fifths were observed only once. The biggest ten clones account for about a sixth of the sample. Sequenced input: PBMCs or T cells enriched from blood (not recorded which). The receptors shown here come from a man in his fifties or sixties who had recovered from COVID-19.

The chain is built from TRBV19 and TRBJ2-2; the D gene is possibly TRBD2 (7 bases). CDR1 and CDR2 (germline): LNHDA, SQIVND (reference sequence). This CDR3 has 15 amino acids. Between the trimmed V and J ends, which lost 8 bases and 2 bases, there was a span of 15 bases. The CDR3 spells CASFGGQPNTGELFF. The CDR3 DNA reads TGTGCCAGTTTCGGGGGGCAGCCAAACACCGGGGAGCTGTTTTTT.

This rearrangement joins TRBV5-8 to TRBJ1-2, with D possibly TRBD1 on 5 matching bases. Trimming left V 2 bases short and J 2 bases short, with 16 bases between. This CDR3 spans 16 amino acids. Germline V lookup: CDR1 SGHTS, CDR2 YDEGEE. The CDR3 DNA follows: TGTGCCAGCAGCTTACCAGGGCGAGTATCAAACTATGGCTACACCTTC. Protein product: CASSLPGRVSNYGYTF.

The chain joins TRBV5-6 to TRBJ2-7; TRBD1 is a possible D gene (5 bases). Trimming pared 2 bases from V and 1 base from J, leaving 13 bases between. The germline V gene has CDR1 SGHDT and CDR2 YYEEEE. This CDR3 is built from 15 residues. The CDR3 region has the DNA TGTGCCAGCAGCTTCAGGGCACCTTCATCCTACGAGCAGTACTTC. Translated, it gives CASSFRAPSSYEQYF.

J is TRBJ2-3 and V is TRBV5-1; TRBD1 matches at 9 bases. Germline values: CDR1 SGHRS, CDR2 YFSETQ. This CDR3 contains 18 residues. V shed 2 bases and J 1 base; nucleotides not matched to a gene: 11. The CDR3 sequence is CASSFLPPGQGGTDTQYF. CDR3 in DNA: TGCGCCAGCAGCTTCCTACCACCGGGACAGGGCGGCACAGATACGCAGTATTTT. The variable domain in full, completed from reference TRBV5-1 and TRBJ2-3, reads KAGVTQTPRYLIKTRGQQVTLSCSPISGHRSVSWYQQTPGQGLQFLFEYFSETQRNKGNFPGRFSGRQFSNSRSEMNVSTLELGDSALYLCASSFLPPGQGGTDTQYFGPGTRLTVL.

The V call is TRBV24-1, the J call TRBJ2-1; D perhaps matches TRBD1 (6 bases). Germline V gene data show CDR1 as KGHDR and CDR2 as SFDVKD. Trimming pared 1 base from V and 8 bases from J, leaving 14 bases between. This CDR3 contains 15 residues. The CDR3 reads CATSDLGQKVDEQFF. The CDR3 DNA follows: TGTGCCACCAGTGATTTAGGACAGAAGGTAGATGAGCAGTTCTTC.

The J gene is TRBJ1-3, the V gene TRBV12-3 or TRBV12-4, with D perhaps matching TRBD1 (6 bases). This CDR3 has 13 amino acids. V gave up 5 bases and J gave up 6 bases, with 11 bases separating them. CDR3 DNA sequence: TGTGCCAGCAGTATCGGACAGACAAACACCATATATTTT. It codes for CASSIGQTNTIYF.

The rearrangement joins TRBV7-2 to TRBJ2-5; tentative D call: TRBD2 (5 bases). The CDR3 runs to 15 residues. V was pared by 3 bases and J by 1 base, with 12 bases between. Germline V CDR1 and CDR2: SGHTA, FQGNSA. CDR3 residues: CASSFGAGAQETQYF. The CDR3 DNA is TGTGCCAGCAGCTTCGGCGCGGGCGCCCAAGAGACCCAGTACTTC.

This clone was picked up a small number of times. CDR3 DNA sequence: TGTGCCAGCAGCTTTCAGGGGGCTGGTCAGCCCCAGCATTTT. Amino acids: CASSFQGAGQPQHF. The gene calls are TRBV7-2 and TRBJ1-5, with 8 positions matching TRBD1. The germline V gene has CDR1 SGHTA and CDR2 FQGNSA. Trimming took 3 bases from V and 6 from J; bases not matched to a gene: 4. The length of the CDR3 is 14 residues.

The chain uses TRBV5-5 and TRBJ1-5; D perhaps matches TRBD1 (6 bases). Germline-derived CDR1 and CDR2 are SGHKS and YYEKEE (reference sequence). V gave up 5 bases and J gave up 4 bases, with 16 bases separating them. The CDR3 has 15 residues. The CDR3 DNA follows: TGTGCCAGCAGACAGGGAGATTTAGGAAATCAGCCCCAGCATTTT. Its protein is CASRQGDLGNQPQHF.

This clone has only one observation. The rearrangement uses TRBV11-2 and TRBJ1-1, with D unresolved. The CDR3 is 14 residues long. With 1 base removed from V and 5 bases from J, the gap between germline ends came to 11 bases. Germline loops: CDR1 SGHAT, CDR2 FQNNGV. CDR3 sequence (DNA): TGTGCCAGCAGCTTAGGGCAGGTTGGGACTGAAGCTTTCTTT. Translating gives CASSLGQVGTEAFF.

The genes are TRBV11-2 and TRBJ2-1; 9 bases agree with TRBD2. This CDR3 has 13 amino acids. Germline trimming cut 8 bases from V and 5 bases from J; bases unmatched to any gene: 4. The germline CDR1 and CDR2 sequences are SGHAT and FQNNGV. This chain's CDR3 is CASHRTSDNEQFF. DNA for the CDR3: TGTGCCAGCCACCGGACTAGCGACAATGAGCAGTTCTTC.

The chain is built from TRBV5-1 and TRBJ2-3; 11 bases agree with TRBD2. Germline V lookup: CDR1 SGHRS, CDR2 YFSETQ. The CDR3 has 15 residues. J lost 5 bases, V lost 1 base, and 3 bases had no gene match. CDR3 in DNA: TGCGCCAGCAGCTTGACTAGCGGGGGAGTAGATACGCAGTATTTT. Encoded protein: CASSLTSGGVDTQYF. Full variable domain (outside the CDR3, taken from reference TRBV5-1 and TRBJ2-3): KAGVTQTPRYLIKTRGQQVTLSCSPISGHRSVSWYQQTPGQGLQFLFEYFSETQRNKGNFPGRFSGRQFSNSRSEMNVSTLELGDSALYLCASSLTSGGVDTQYFGPGTRLTVL.

The rearrangement links TRBV3-1 (or the pseudogene TRBV3-2) to TRBJ2-1; D gene uncertain. Germline loops: CDR1 LGHDT, CDR2 YNNKEL (reference sequence). The length of the CDR3 is 16 residues. Trimming shortened V by 0 bases and J by 4 bases, and 13 bases separated the two germline ends. CDR3 in DNA: TGTGCCAGCAGCCAAGATTTGGCGGAGCCTTACAATGAGCAGTTCTTC. Amino acid sequence: CASSQDLAEPYNEQFF.

The genes are TRBV3-1 (or the pseudogene TRBV3-2) and TRBJ1-6, with 7 nucleotides matching TRBD1. Germline V gene data show CDR1 as LGHDT and CDR2 as YNNKEL (reference sequence). The CDR3 length is 16 residues. V lost 3 bases, J lost 0 bases, and 2 bases stayed unmatched. Here the CDR3 DNA reads TGTGCCAGCAGCCAGACAGGGAGCTCCTATAATTCACCCCTCCACTTT. Amino acids: CASSQTGSSYNSPLHF.

The chain combines TRBV24-1 with TRBJ2-1, with TRBD2 matching 10 bases. The CDR3 runs to 15 residues. Germline CDR1 KGHDR, CDR2 SFDVKD. The junction had 8 bases not matched to a gene; V was cut back by 10 bases and J by 3 bases. DNA for the CDR3: TGTGCCACTTCTTTAGCGGGAGGAGGCTACAATGAGCAGTTCTTC. This codes for CATSLAGGGYNEQFF.

The chain links TRBV2 to TRBJ2-7, with 9 bases fitting TRBD1. V was clipped by 3 bases and J by 2 bases; unmatched bases: 5. In germline, CDR1 is SNHLY, CDR2 FYNNEI. The length of the CDR3 is 15 residues. The CDR3 sequence is CASSDHRDRAYEQYF. The CDR3 DNA sequence: TGTGCCAGCAGTGACCACCGGGACAGGGCCTACGAGCAGTACTTC.

V usage is TRBV11-3 and J usage is TRBJ2-2, with a weak D call TRBD2 (5 bases). Germline lookup yields CDR1 SGHNT and CDR2 YENEEA. Trimming stripped 1 base from V and 0 bases from J, with 15 bases between. This CDR3 region has 18 residues. The CDR3 nucleotides read TGTGCCAGCAGCTTAGGCATTGTGAGGGTAGCGAACACCGGGGAGCTGTTTTTT. Protein product: CASSLGIVRVANTGELFF.

This chain uses TRBV9 with TRBJ1-2, with D tentatively TRBD1 (6 bases). The length of the CDR3 is 14 residues. CDR1 and CDR2 from the germline V gene are SGDLS and YYNGEE. V was trimmed by 0 bases and J by 4 bases, leaving 10 bases between them. The CDR3 reads CASSVGGQSYGYTF. The CDR3, as DNA: TGTGCCAGCAGCGTAGGTGGACAGTCCTATGGCTACACCTTC. The full variable domain, its missing parts supplied by reference TRBV9 and TRBJ1-2, is DSGVTQTPKHLITATGQRVTLRCSPRSGDLSVYWYQQSLDQGLQFLIQYYNGEERAKGNILERFSAQQFPDLHSELNLSSLELGDSALYFCASSVGGQSYGYTFGSGTRLTVV.

This rearrangement joins TRBV2 to TRBJ1-1; the match to TRBD1 covers 7 bases. Per germline, CDR1 SNHLY and CDR2 FYNNEI. With 4 bases clipped from V and 1 base from J, the junction kept 6 bases outside the gene matches. The CDR3 runs to 15 residues. The CDR3 bases are TGTGCCAGCAGTGCCCACAGGGGCGAGAACACTGAAGCTTTCTTT. Protein product: CASSAHRGENTEAFF.

V gene TRBV29-1 combines with J gene TRBJ2-1; a weak D match, TRBD1 (6 bases). From germline, CDR1 is SQVTM and CDR2 ANQGSEA. Between the trimmed V and J ends, which lost 3 bases and 8 bases, there was a span of 14 bases. The CDR3 covers 13 residues. The CDR3 region is CSVDRGQRYEQFF. The CDR3, as DNA: TGCAGCGTTGACAGGGGCCAGCGGTATGAGCAGTTCTTC.

The chain has TRBV9 and TRBJ2-2, with 7 positions matching TRBD1. CDR1 is SGDLS and CDR2 is YYNGEE in the germline V gene. The CDR3 contains 15 residues. Trimming took 3 bases from V and 2 from J; bases not matched to a gene: 4. As DNA, the CDR3 is TGTGCCAGCAGCGAGACAGGGCCTAACACCGGGGAGCTGTTTTTT. Amino acids: CASSETGPNTGELFF.

The chain joins TRBV19 to TRBJ2-7; TRBD2 matches at 8 bases. There are 14 residues in the CDR3. V was clipped by 5 bases and J by 2 bases; unmatched bases: 5. CDR1 LNHDA and CDR2 SQIVND come from the germline V gene (reference sequence). In nucleotides, the CDR3 is TGTGCCAGTAGTGGGCTAGCGGGCCCCTACGAGCAGTACTTC. Encoded protein: CASSGLAGPYEQYF.

This clone was detected ten times or more. V gene TRBV2 combines with J gene TRBJ2-7; the D is unclear. This CDR3 comprises 15 residues. V lost 0 bases and J lost 2, with 11 bases in between. The germline V gene encodes CDR1 SNHLY and CDR2 FYNNEI. The CDR3 sequence is CASSEADTRTYEQYF. For the CDR3, the DNA is TGTGCCAGCAGTGAAGCCGACACCAGAACCTACGAGCAGTACTTC.

The chain carries TRBV7-9 and TRBJ1-2, with D possibly being TRBD1 (5 bases). V dropped 1 base and J dropped 5 bases, with 11 bases sitting between them. The CDR3 spans 14 residues. The germline CDR1 and CDR2 sequences are SEHNR and FQNEAQ (reference sequence). CDR3 loop: CASSLVVGGYGYTF. The DNA for the CDR3 is TGTGCCAGCAGCTTAGTCGTCGGGGGGTATGGCTACACCTTC. The full variable domain, rest sourced from reference TRBV7-9 and TRBJ1-2, is DTGVSQNPRHKITKRGQNVTFRCDPISEHNRLYWYRQTLGQGPEFLTYFQNEAQLEKSRLLSDRFSAERPKGSFSTLEIQRTEQGDSAMYLCASSLVVGGYGYTFGSGTRLTVV.

The rearrangement uses TRBV27 and TRBJ2-7; 10 nucleotides agree with TRBD1. V lost 1 base to trimming and J lost 0 bases; unmatched junction nucleotides: 0. The CDR3 consists of 15 residues. Germline V gives CDR1 MNHEY, CDR2 SMNVEV (reference sequence). The CDR3 sequence is CASSLWTGGSYEQYF. The CDR3 DNA is TGTGCCAGCAGTTTATGGACAGGGGGCTCCTACGAGCAGTACTTC.